This TCR beta chain was obtained from a study of shared clonotypes between healthy human individuals (TCRdb year 2020). For the study in its entirety: The cohort included a few men and a couple of women between 18 and 49 years of age. Per donor, leukapheresis produced somewhere between about 0.85 and 9.5 billion PBMCs. Libraries were prepared and TCR repertoires were sequenced by different laboratories using diverse techniques, in order to increase sequencing depth and limit assay-specific biases. For each donor, CD4 naive and CD4 memory were each run on three plates, CD8 naive on two plates, and CD8 memory on one plate. The study deeply sequenced blood TCR repertoires of several healthy adults to estimate repertoire size and the extent of clonotype sharing between individuals.

As concerns this clone: No antigen is known for it. Base qualities are missing; no much larger clone stands one base away.

Study-wide conclusions, independent of this receptor: Even with the large sequencing depth, rarefaction of the sorted-subset datasets indicated that sequencing was incomplete. Higher generation probabilities were observed for clonotypes shared by all four sorted-subset donors than for non-shared clonotypes. Because the study included a small number of donors, the genetic and exposure-history diversity represented was limited. Naive subsets generally had larger estimated clonotype richness than memory subsets did. Sampling was limited to blood, and TCR repertoires in tissue likely differ from TCR repertoires in blood. When a handful of donors were compared, the shared fraction of clonotypes was 5% to 6.5% for naive CD4, less than 4% for naive CD8, 2% to 2.5% for memory CD4, and 0.35% to 0.4% for memory CD8. Pairwise subsampling indicated that sequencing depth was expected to affect the degree of clonotype sharing among donors.

Between the V and J ends, shortened by 3 bases and 0 bases respectively, the junction contains 3 bases. The CDR3, from cysteine to phenylalanine, totals 13 residues. Of all the DNA, just the CDR3 is kept, 39 bases in frame from base 1. Looking up the germline V gene yields CDR1 MGHRA and CDR2 YSYEKL. Healthy HIV-negative adults with no recently reported acute infections or vaccinations were included as donors. Every donor was a Caucasian adult living in Nashville, Tennessee, USA. Magnetic negative selection was used to enrich CD4+ T cells, after which naive cells were positively selected on CD45RA and the negative fraction became the memory subset. After blood collection by leukapheresis, PBMCs were isolated using Ficoll-Histopaque density gradient centrifugation and then cryopreserved in the vapor phase of liquid nitrogen. Analytical flow cytometry was used to check the purity and quantity of each magnetically sorted T cell population. Genomic DNA was isolated from every sorted fraction and measured by UV absorbance on a Nanodrop 2000c.

Using the deep immunoSEQ assay, multiplex PCR amplified TCR CDR3 regions from genomic DNA. For each cell subset, the extracted genomic DNA was distributed evenly across all wells of several immunoSEQ 96-well plates, and each plate served as one replicate. For sorted subsets, each replicate PCR was loaded with 200 ng genomic DNA, equivalent to 30,000 or so T cell genomes. The purified libraries were quantified using a Qubit 3.0 fluorometer, sized with a Bioanalyzer 2100, and then quantified again using the KAPA Library Quantification kit. Every immunoSEQ 96-well plate was sequenced on a dedicated single-read 150-cycle Illumina NextSeq 550 flow cell. The study's own analysis went as follows. Because only junctional sequences without quality scores were contained in the immunoSEQ output, filtering matching that applied to full-length reads could not be performed. Sequences were annotated with PyIR, a Python wrapper for IgBLAST v1.9, and V/J genes and CDR3 were assigned using IMGT germline references. Reads were removed for weak V/J assignments (E-value above 1e-6), missing CDR3, stop codons, out-of-frame junctions, or ambiguous translated residues. V3J clonotypes were defined as sequences sharing the same inferred V gene, J gene, and CDR3 amino acid sequence. To compute the percentage overlap between repertoires, the number of shared unique clonotypes was divided by the size of the smaller repertoire. RTK rarefaction, the Chao1 estimator, and Recon v2.1 estimates of unobserved clonotypes were used to assess repertoire richness. OLGA was used to compute generation probabilities for all TCRbeta clonotypes that the gDNA method yielded from several donors. TCRdb provides this immuneACCESS table in a form limited to in-frame rearrangements. Some clones are lacking; in checked studies, under half of them reflect an unresolved V gene, and why the rest are absent is not known. V and J calls and clone size are those listed in that table; D and trimming were worked out from the DNA. Recorded for this sample are 1.5 million to 1.9 million clones; under 99% of them occurred a single time. The top ten clones comprise around 0.47% of the sample.

The sequenced sample was naive CD4+ T cells sorted from blood. This specimen's cell subset or site label, per the study, means: CD45RA+ positively selected. This sequence was found in a young man in good health. The receptor chain draws on TRBV4-1 and TRBJ1-3, with no confident D gene call. This receptor has the CDR3 CASSHPSGNTIYF. The DNA reads TGCGCCAGCAGCCACCCCTCTGGAAACACCATATATTTT.